This T cell receptor beta chain appears in the sequencing data of a study of blood T cell repertoires in COVID-19. At the level of the study: In each case, the material was cDNA or gDNA derived from T cells, B-cell-depleted T cells, or PBMCs.

Germline assignment: CDR1 MDHEN and CDR2 SYDVKM. Trimming pared 4 bases from V and 4 bases from J, leaving 13 bases between. CDR3 length: 14 amino acids. Participants, roughly 18 to 89 years old, spanned 24 US areas. Cohorts were based on clinical histories the participants reported. Source study methods: Amplification of reference gene primers was used by the study to estimate nucleated cell counts. The protocol was immunoSEQ multiplex PCR, while the TCRdb copy is restricted to in-frame clones and leaves out a portion. Clone size and V and J calls were adopted from that table, with D and trimming inferred from the DNA. In the table there are 280,000 or so clones, approximately 89% of which are singletons.

The sample was PBMCs or T cells enriched from blood (not recorded which). This chain connects TRBV28 to TRBJ1-2; TRBD1 is a possible D gene (6 bases). The TCR originated in a woman aged 45 to 65 who had been exposed to COVID-19. The CDR3 DNA reads TGTGCCAGCAGTTCCGGACAGCTACCCTATGGCTACACCTTC. Translated: CASSSGQLPYGYTF.